This T cell receptor (beta chain) was sequenced in a study of T cell repertoires in cytomegalovirus infection. Background on the study: Recently identified HLA-C-restricted CMV epitopes were used, and well-studied HLA-B-restricted CMV epitopes were used as well. Carrying CMV and the relevant HLA type showed in public TCR beta signatures. Study-level findings and limits: Dominating the ex vivo response were HLA-C-restricted CMV-specific TCR beta clonotypes. Summed frequency of shared TCR beta families picked out CMV carriers who also had the relevant HLA.

Using its own MiXCR run on the reads, TCRdb lists one record per CDR3 protein. The sample records around 900,000 distinct CDR3 sequences, around 32% being singletons. This clonotype turned up a few times. Its cognate antigen is unknown. This sample comprised cultured CD8+ T cells from PBMCs, obtained from culture after CMV antigen stimulation. The clonotype was recovered from a human donor in good health (CMV status not recorded). Some clones in this sample may be carry-over from other donors' samples.

CDR3 bases: TGTGCCAGCTATTTCGGGGGGCTCGGCGATGAGCAGTTCTTC. Its translation is CASYFGGLGDEQFF. This sequence joins TRBV2 and TRBJ2-1; the D gene is possibly TRBD2 (7 bases). Germline loops: CDR1 SNHLY, CDR2 FYNNEI. Trimming stripped 8 bases from V and 8 bases from J, with 19 bases between. This CDR3 region has 14 residues.